This T cell receptor (beta chain) was retrieved from a study of T cell responses to AZD1222 COVID-19 vaccine. Study results and limitations: There were mostly white British donors and more females than males, and clonal diversity was possibly underestimated. The peak T cell response came first, and repertoires were sampled only after it. Across the whole spike, CD4 TCRs peaked at regions 160-218 and 743-854.

Measured with immunoSEQ multiplex PCR; TCRdb has only the in-frame clones, and not every one. The sample shows roughly 80,000 clones, 90% of them seen only once. Comments on this clone: What it recognizes is unknown.

Trimming shortened V by 5 bases and J by 1 base, and 10 bases separated the two germline ends. Germline V gene data show CDR1 as KGHDR and CDR2 as SFDVKD. The CDR3 extends over 15 amino acids. Analyses pooled second doses at about 4 or about 12 weeks. This specimen consisted of peripheral blood, obtained 28 days after the second AZD1222 dose. The chain carries TRBV24-1 and TRBJ2-2; no clear D gene. The origin of this receptor is an adult who received the AZD1222 COVID-19 vaccine. This CDR3 is CATSASPGNTGELFF. The CDR3 nucleotides are TGTGCCACCAGTGCCTCTCCGGGGAACACCGGGGAGCTGTTTTTT.